This T cell receptor (beta chain) was recovered during a study of blood T cell repertoires in COVID-19. The overall study: From the United States, Italy and Spain came samples of acute and convalescent COVID-19. PBMCs, B-cell-depleted T cells, or T cells were the source of the cDNA or gDNA that made up the material.

Authors' methods: Nucleated cell number was recorded as an estimate derived from reference gene primer amplification. The data were produced by immunoSEQ multiplex PCR, yet TCRdb's version contains in-frame clones alone and is incomplete. For V, J and clone size, that table is used; D and trimming come from the DNA. The sample carries 150,000 to 180,000 clones, around 74% recorded once. Germline CDR1 is SEHNR and CDR2 is FQNEAQ (reference sequence). V lost 5 bases, J lost 7 bases, and 12 bases lay in between. This CDR3 contains 12 residues. The specimen sequenced was peripheral blood. The clonotype comes from an elderly woman with acute or convalescent COVID-19. The chain couples TRBV7-9 to TRBJ2-7, with D perhaps matching TRBD2 (6 bases). The CDR3 reads CASSLPGGEQYF. The CDR3 bases are TGTGCCAGCAGCCTCCCCGGGGGAGAGCAGTACTTC.